This T cell receptor beta chain comes out of a study of early T cells in non-severe SARS-CoV-2 infection. Study-level information: The chains were unpaired, and the sequenced material was bulk RNA from unsorted whole blood.

V shed 0 bases, J shed 5 bases, and the junction held 4 bases outside the gene matches. Germline V CDR1 and CDR2: SGHAT, FQNNGV. This CDR3 is built from 15 residues. cDNA molecules, individually, were tagged with unique molecular identifiers. Using its own MiXCR run on the 5' RACE reads, TCRdb lists one record per CDR3 protein. The data show approximately 120,000 distinct CDR3 sequences, 15% seen once. This clonotype came up a few times. The chain joins TRBV11-2 to TRBJ1-2, with TRBD1 matching 9 bases. This clonotype was obtained from an adult who was a healthcare worker with PCR-confirmed SARS-CoV-2 infection or an uninfected control (not recorded which). The sequenced sample was whole blood. The chain's CDR3 is CASSLDLTGGYGYTF. In DNA, the CDR3 is TGTGCCAGCAGCTTAGATTTGACAGGGGGTTATGGCTACACCTTC. Drawing the rest from reference TRBV11-2 and TRBJ1-2, the complete variable domain is EAGVAQSPRYKIIEKRQSVAFWCNPISGHATLYWYQQILGQGPKLLIQFQNNGVVDDSQLPKDRFSAERLKGVDSTLKIQPAKLEDSAVYLCASSLDLTGGYGYTFGSGTRLTVV.